The 14 T cell receptor beta chains presented below share a single source sample, sequenced in a study of blood T cell repertoires in COVID-19. The protocol was immunoSEQ multiplex PCR, while the TCRdb copy is restricted to in-frame clones and leaves out a portion. This sample has some 700,000 clones, with 80% to 90% found just once. The sequencing sample was made of peripheral blood. The receptor set was obtained from a woman under 30 with acute or convalescent COVID-19.

The rearrangement links TRBV5-1 to TRBJ1-1; 8 bases line up with TRBD1. V shed 4 bases, J shed 6 bases, and the junction held 8 bases outside the gene matches. CDR1 and CDR2 (germline): SGHRS, YFSETQ. The CDR3 runs to 14 residues. The CDR3 spells CASSPRQGIPEAFF. Written as DNA, the CDR3 is TGCGCCAGCAGCCCTAGACAGGGGATCCCTGAAGCTTTCTTT.

The chain couples TRBV5-5 to TRBJ1-2; D is unclear. The V and J ends lost 0 bases and 0 bases respectively, with 9 bases between them. The CDR3 totals 15 residues. CDR1 and CDR2 (germline): SGHKS, YYEKEE (reference sequence). CDR3 in DNA: TGTGCCAGCAGCTTGGAGACCGGGGCTAACTATGGCTACACCTTC. This encodes CASSLETGANYGYTF.

This chain uses TRBV12-5 with TRBJ2-1; TRBD2 might be the D (7 bases). The V gene's germline CDR1 is LGHNT and CDR2 FRNRAP. The CDR3 covers 14 residues. The germline V and J ends were trimmed by 7 bases and 2 bases, with 12 bases remaining between them. As DNA, the CDR3 is TGTGCTAGTGCGGGGGGCTTCACCTACAATGAGCAGTTCTTC. This sequence encodes CASAGGFTYNEQFF.

This rearrangement joins TRBV2 to TRBJ1-1; 9 bases fit TRBD1. Germline CDR1 reads SNHLY; CDR2 reads FYNNEI. This CDR3 is 13 amino acids long. Trimming cost V 8 bases and J 5 bases; bases outside gene matches: 6. The CDR3 sequence is CASGGTGRTEAFF. CDR3 nucleotides: TGTGCCAGCGGGGGGACAGGGCGGACTGAAGCTTTCTTT.

This rearrangement joins TRBV2 to TRBJ2-2; no firm D call. This CDR3 has 15 residues. Per germline, CDR1 SNHLY and CDR2 FYNNEI. Trimming shortened V by 0 bases and J by 5 bases, and 10 bases separated the two germline ends. CDR3 DNA sequence: TGTGCCAGCAGTGAAGCGTCAGCTAGGACCGGGGAGCTGTTTTTT. Protein product: CASSEASARTGELFF.

The gene calls are TRBV5-1 and TRBJ1-2, with 7 bases that match TRBD1. Unmatched junction bases numbered 7, after V lost 1 base and J lost 4 bases. Per germline, CDR1 SGHRS and CDR2 YFSETQ. This CDR3 is built from 15 residues. The CDR3 DNA reads TGCGCCAGCAGCTTGTCGACAGGGAATACCTATGGCTACACCTTC. It specifies CASSLSTGNTYGYTF. The full variable domain, with the rest looked up from reference TRBV5-1 and TRBJ1-2, is KAGVTQTPRYLIKTRGQQVTLSCSPISGHRSVSWYQQTPGQGLQFLFEYFSETQRNKGNFPGRFSGRQFSNSRSEMNVSTLELGDSALYLCASSLSTGNTYGYTFGSGTRLTVV.

The chain joins TRBV7-9 to TRBJ1-4; 7 bases fit TRBD1. This CDR3 is 14 amino acids long. V lost 6 bases to trimming and J lost 5 bases; unmatched junction nucleotides: 6. In germline, CDR1 is SEHNR, CDR2 FQNEAQ (reference sequence). Written as DNA, the CDR3 is TGTGCCAGCAGACCGGGACAGATGAATGAAAAACTGTTTTTT. The encoded protein is CASRPGQMNEKLFF. The full variable domain, its missing parts supplied by reference TRBV7-9 and TRBJ1-4, is DTGVSQNPRHKITKRGQNVTFRCDPISEHNRLYWYRQTLGQGPEFLTYFQNEAQLEKSRLLSDRFSAERPKGSFSTLEIQRTEQGDSAMYLCASRPGQMNEKLFFGSGTQLSVL.

This rearrangement joins TRBV4-3 to TRBJ2-3, with 7 bases identical to TRBD2. The CDR3 extends over 16 amino acids. In germline, CDR1 is LGHNA, CDR2 YSLEER. V lost 3 bases to trimming and J lost 6 bases; unmatched junction nucleotides: 12. CDR3 sequence (DNA): TGCGCCAGCAGCCAGTTTAGTGGGGGGGTTCAGGATACGCAGTATTTT. Protein sequence: CASSQFSGGVQDTQYF.

This clone was detected once. Other DNA sequences in the sample encode the same CDR3. The chain links TRBV7-2 to TRBJ1-2; 7 nucleotides line up with TRBD1. With 1 base clipped from V and 7 bases from J, the junction kept 6 bases outside the gene matches. Germline assignment: CDR1 SGHTA and CDR2 FQGNSA. The CDR3 is 14 amino acids. CDR3 sequence reads: CASSLVGQGVGYTF. CDR3 bases: TGTGCCAGCAGCTTAGTCGGGCAGGGGGTTGGCTACACCTTC.

The chain joins TRBV4-1 to TRBJ1-2; a weak D match, TRBD1 (6 bases). Germline CDR1 MGHRA, CDR2 YSYEKL. The CDR3 has 17 amino acids. The V and J ends lost 3 bases and 0 bases respectively, with 17 bases between them. CDR3 protein: CASSHLTTGAANYGYTF. CDR3 nucleotide sequence: TGCGCCAGCAGCCACTTGACGACAGGAGCAGCTAACTATGGCTACACCTTC.

The genes are TRBV7-9 and TRBJ1-6; D uncertain. The CDR3 is made up of 12 amino acids. CDR1 is SEHNR, CDR2 FQNEAQ, per germline (reference sequence). Trimming pared 8 bases from V and 5 bases from J, leaving 7 bases between. The CDR3 loop is CASRENNSPLHF. CDR3 nucleotides: TGTGCCAGCCGGGAGAATAATTCACCCCTCCACTTT.

V is TRBV5-4 and J is TRBJ1-6; D not certain. Trimming removed 1 base at V and 5 bases at J, with 13 bases between. The CDR3 totals 16 residues. Germline V CDR1 and CDR2: SGHNT, YYREEE (reference sequence). The CDR3 is CASSLTRDPHNSPLHF. The DNA for the CDR3 is TGTGCCAGCAGCTTGACTAGGGATCCTCATAATTCACCCCTCCACTTT.

This chain links TRBV6-1 with TRBJ1-1, with no clear D. Germline CDR1 MNHNS, CDR2 SASEGT. The V end was cut by 3 bases, the J end by 2 bases, with 7 bases between. The CDR3 extends over 13 amino acids. The CDR3 sequence is CASSDHRNTEAFF. CDR3 bases: TGTGCCAGCAGTGATCACAGAAACACTGAAGCTTTCTTT.

This chain links TRBV4-1 with TRBJ1-5; D not resolved. Germline CDR1 MGHRA, CDR2 YSYEKL. This CDR3 region has 16 residues. V shed 0 bases and J shed 0 bases, with 9 bases lying between them. The CDR3 spells CASSQDFRYSNQPQHF. As DNA, the CDR3 is TGCGCCAGCAGCCAAGATTTTAGATATAGCAATCAGCCCCAGCATTTT.